This TCR beta chain was recorded in a study of cytomegalovirus exposure and HLA in healthy donors. Findings and caveats of the study: Some highly shared sequence variants likely arose as a pipeline artifact.

Primers: 60 Vbeta forward and 13 Jbeta reverse. The method was immunoSEQ multiplex PCR; TCRdb's version includes in-frame clones alone and lacks a portion of them. The sample contains 250,000 to 350,000 clones, approximately 90% of which appear only once. This CDR3 is built from 15 residues. Deletions cut 2 bases from V and 6 bases from J, with 15 bases between. Germline CDR1 is MNHEY and CDR2 is SVGAGI. In the case of this clone: Its cognate antigen is unknown.

The sequence came from a man in his forties in good health and CMV-seropositive. The J gene is TRBJ2-3, the V gene TRBV6-5; tentatively, D is TRBD2 (6 bases). The sequenced sample consisted of PBMCs. CDR3 protein: CASSYLPTSTDTQYF. CDR3 DNA: TGTGCCAGCAGTTACCTCCCGACTAGTACCGATACGCAGTATTTT.